The 14 T cell receptor beta chains presented below share a single source sample, sequenced in a study of blood T cell repertoires in COVID-19 (dated by TCRdb to 2019 to 2021). Library preparation employed the immunoSEQ multiplex PCR assay. TCRdb's version of the immuneACCESS table is confined to in-frame rearrangements and falls short of the full clone set. An unresolved V gene accounts for under half of the shortfall where checked; the remainder is of unknown origin. Counted in this sample were 150,000 to 200,000 clones; 75% to 90% of them appeared once. The top ten hold roughly 11% of the sample. Material: peripheral blood. These receptors came from a human donor in a cohort sampled during active COVID-19.

The rearrangement uses TRBV4-3 and TRBJ2-2, with 12 bases lining up with TRBD2. CDR3 length: 19 amino acids. The germline V gene has CDR1 LGHNA and CDR2 YSLEER. V lost 0 bases and J lost 2; bases outside the gene matches: 7. Written as DNA, the CDR3 is TGCGCCAGCAGCCAAGATGGGGGGACTAGCGGGTTCAACACCGGGGAGCTGTTTTTT. It yields the protein CASSQDGGTSGFNTGELFF.

The chain uses TRBV19 and TRBJ1-4, with D tentatively TRBD1 (5 bases). CDR3 size: 14 residues. Germline values: CDR1 LNHDA, CDR2 SQIVND (reference sequence). V gave up 5 bases and J gave up 0 bases, with 7 bases separating them. The CDR3 spells CASSWTSTNEKLFF. Here the CDR3 DNA reads TGTGCCAGTAGTTGGACATCAACTAATGAAAAACTGTTTTTT. The variable domain in full, completed from reference TRBV19 and TRBJ1-4, reads DGGITQSPKYLFRKEGQNVTLSCEQNLNHDAMYWYRQDPGQGLRLIYYSQIVNDFQKGDIAEGYSVSREKKESFPLTVTSAQKNPTAFYLCASSWTSTNEKLFFGSGTQLSVL.

This clone has a single count. Other DNA sequences in this specimen translate into the identical CDR3. The chain couples TRBV7-9 to TRBJ1-4; D is uncertain. The V end lost 1 base, the J end lost 7 bases, and 10 bases lay between the germline ends. The CDR3 length is 14 residues. The V gene's germline CDR1 is SEHNR and CDR2 FQNEAQ (reference sequence). CDR3 in DNA: TGTGCCAGCAGCTTAGGTCAAGGAGGTGAAAAACTGTTTTTT. This gives the protein CASSLGQGGEKLFF.

The genes are TRBV6-2 or TRBV6-3 and TRBJ2-1; 14 positions agree with TRBD2. Germline V gene sequence: CDR1 MNHEY, CDR2 SVGEGT. The J segment lost 8 bases and the V segment lost 6 bases, leaving 21 bases of the junction unmatched. CDR3 length equals 20 residues. CDR3 sequence: CASSLLPGLAGDTDGDEQFF. CDR3 nucleotide sequence: TGTGCCAGCAGCCTCCTCCCGGGACTAGCGGGAGACACCGATGGTGATGAGCAGTTCTTC.

The chain is built from TRBV5-1 and TRBJ1-1, with 8 bases aligning to TRBD1. The V segment lost 4 bases and the J segment 3 bases; nucleotides outside the gene matches: 14. The germline CDR1 and CDR2 sequences are SGHRS and YFSETQ. The CDR3 runs to 17 residues. The CDR3 reads CASSLKRQGRIDTEAFF. In DNA form, the CDR3 reads TGCGCCAGCAGCCTGAAAAGACAGGGGAGGATTGACACTGAAGCTTTCTTT.

J is TRBJ1-2 and V is TRBV14; the D gene is possibly TRBD1 (5 bases). With 1 base removed from V and 4 bases from J, the gap between germline ends came to 10 bases. The CDR3 runs 14 residues. The germline CDR1 and CDR2 sequences are SGHDN and FVKESK. CDR3: CASSQGGTAYGYTF. CDR3 in DNA: TGTGCCAGCAGCCAAGGGGGCACTGCCTATGGCTACACCTTC.

This chain connects TRBV19 to TRBJ1-1; TRBD1 is a possible D gene (6 bases). Germline lookup yields CDR1 LNHDA and CDR2 SQIVND (reference sequence). Trimming pared 8 bases from V and 2 bases from J, leaving 15 bases between. The CDR3 contains 14 residues. The CDR3 sequence is CASRQGRGNTEAFF. Here the CDR3 DNA reads TGTGCCAGTCGGCAGGGGAGGGGAAACACTGAAGCTTTCTTT.

V gene TRBV19 combines with J gene TRBJ2-7, with a tentative D call TRBD2 (6 bases). Germline V lookup: CDR1 LNHDA, CDR2 SQIVND (reference sequence). The CDR3 totals 15 residues. Trimming removed 6 bases from V and 0 bases from J, with 15 bases in between. The CDR3 loop is CASSPRTGLSYEQYF. The DNA of the CDR3 is TGTGCCAGTAGCCCTCGTACGGGACTCTCCTACGAGCAGTACTTC.

This chain uses TRBV9 with TRBJ2-3, with 11 bases aligning to TRBD2. This CDR3 contains 15 residues. With V trimmed by 2 bases and J by 3 bases, 2 bases remained unmatched. Germline CDR1 SGDLS, CDR2 YYNGEE. CDR3 nucleotides: TGTGCCAGCAGCGTGGGACTAGCGGAAACAGATACGCAGTATTTT. Protein sequence: CASSVGLAETDTQYF.

This chain connects TRBV7-2 to TRBJ2-3; D is possibly TRBD2 (5 bases). The CDR3 totals 15 residues. Per germline, CDR1 SGHTA and CDR2 FQGNSA. V lost 5 bases and J lost 0, with 12 bases in between. CDR3 residues: CASSRSGYSTDTQYF. DNA of the CDR3: TGTGCCAGCAGCCGGAGCGGATATAGCACAGATACGCAGTATTTT. Drawing the rest from reference TRBV7-2 and TRBJ2-3, the complete variable domain is GAGVSQSPSNKVTEKGKDVELRCDPISGHTALYWYRQSLGQGLEFLIYFQGNSAPDKSGLPSDRFSAERTGGSVSTLTIQRTQQEDSAVYLCASSRSGYSTDTQYFGPGTRLTVL.

This clone was picked up a small number of times. This chain joins TRBV7-2 and TRBJ2-7; 10 bases match TRBD1. The ends lost 5 bases at V and 4 bases at J; junction bases unmatched: 8. In germline, CDR1 is SGHTA, CDR2 FQGNSA. The CDR3 runs to 15 residues. As DNA, the CDR3 is TGTGCCAGCAGCCCATGGGACAGGGGAGGGTACGAGCAGTACTTC. This translates into CASSPWDRGGYEQYF.

V usage is TRBV7-2 and J usage is TRBJ2-3, with D hard to call. Trimming stripped 4 bases from V and 6 bases from J, with 11 bases between. CDR1 and CDR2 (germline): SGHTA, FQGNSA. CDR3 length equals 13 residues. Here the CDR3 DNA reads TGTGCCAGCAGCTCCCGCCCCGGTGATACGCAGTATTTT. This codes for CASSSRPGDTQYF.

V usage is TRBV20-1 and J usage is TRBJ2-3; D is perhaps TRBD1 (5 bases). CDR3 length: 11 residues. The ends were cut back, 6 bases at V and 6 bases at J, with 10 bases in the middle. CDR1 is DFQATT and CDR2 is SNEGSKA in the germline V gene (reference sequence). DNA for the CDR3: TGCAGTGCCGGACCAGGGGATACGCAGTATTTT. Residues: CSAGPGDTQYF.

This sequence joins TRBV30 and TRBJ2-5; D possibly corresponds to TRBD2 (5 bases). The V and J ends lost 1 base and 5 bases respectively, with 14 bases between them. From germline, CDR1 is GTSNPN and CDR2 SVGIG (reference sequence). The CDR3 loop spans 14 amino acids. CDR3 loop: CAWSEGVRGETQYF. CDR3 DNA: TGTGCCTGGAGTGAGGGAGTTCGTGGGGAGACCCAGTACTTC.